This is a list of T cell receptor beta chains from one sample in a study of graft-versus-host responses after intestinal transplantation. These receptors have no identified antigens. The assay was immunoSEQ multiplex PCR, and TCRdb's table has in-frame clones only and misses some. The sample shows around 89,000 clones, less than 95% of them seen only once. The sequencing here drew on unstimulated CD8+ T cells sorted from spleen or lymph node cells, taken before transplant. These receptors were collected from a human donor who was the organ donor for an intestinal transplant. Each CDR3 is given with its conserved first and last residue. The D gene is left open where the match is weak. Expanded clones get a size class; other rows say once, few or many, or leave the size out.

D gene | J gene | clone size | V gene | CDR3 DNA | CDR3 protein
. | TRBJ1-3 | . | TRBV2 | TGTGCCAGCAGGGGACTGGAGACCATATATTTT | CASRGLETIYF
. | TRBJ2-5 | . | TRBV12-5 | TGTGCTAGTGGTTTGGTAAGGCAGGAACAAGAGACCCAGTACTTC | CASGLVRQEQETQYF
. | TRBJ1-3 | . | TRBV4-2 | TGTGCCAGCAGCCAAGAACTCGGGGTTCGGGACACCATATATTTT | CASSQELGVRDTIYF
TRBD1 | TRBJ2-3 | . | TRBV4-1 | TGCGCCAGCAGCCAAGGGGGACCCGGGACAGGGTTCACAGATACGCAGTATTTT | CASSQGGPGTGFTDTQYF
. | TRBJ1-4 | . | TRBV6-5 | TGTGCCAGCAGTTCCGGGGGACTCGAAAAACTGTTTTTT | CASSSGGLEKLFF
. | TRBJ2-7 | once | TRBV6-5 | TGTGCCAGCAGCCCAACAGGGTCCTACGAGCAGTACTTC | CASSPTGSYEQYF
TRBD1 | TRBJ2-1 | . | TRBV27 | TGTGCCAGCAGTTTATCGGGGACAGCCTACAATGAGCAGTTCTTC | CASSLSGTAYNEQFF
. | TRBJ2-3 | . | TRBV14 | TGTGCCAGCAGCCAAGGCCGACTAGTCGGTTTGACAGATACGCAGTATTTT | CASSQGRLVGLTDTQYF
TRBD2 | TRBJ2-7 | . | TRBV5-1 | TGCGCCAGCAGCTTGACTAGCGGGGGGGGCGAGCAGTACTTC | CASSLTSGGGEQYF
TRBD1 | TRBJ1-2 | few | TRBV6-6 | TGTGCCAGCAGCCCCGGGACAGGTCGCTACACCTTC | CASSPGTGRYTF
. | TRBJ1-5 | . | TRBV9 | TGTGCCAGCAGCGTAAGCCATAGCAATCAGCCCCAGCATTTT | CASSVSHSNQPQHF
TRBD1 | TRBJ1-5 | . | TRBV4-1 | TGCGCCAGCAGCCAAGGGACAGGGTTTTTACAGCCCCAGCATTTT | CASSQGTGFLQPQHF
. | TRBJ2-4 | . | TRBV7-8 | TGTGCCAGCAGCGTCCCCGGGGAAAACATTCAGTACTTC | CASSVPGENIQYF
TRBD2 | TRBJ2-5 | . | TRBV27 | TGTGCCAGCAGTTTATCTCGGCGGGGGGCTGGGGAGACCCAGTACTTC | CASSLSRRGAGETQYF
TRBD1 | TRBJ1-6 | . | TRBV18 | TGTGCCAGCTCACCAGGGACAGCGAGCTCCTATAATTCACCCCTCCACTTT | CASSPGTASSYNSPLHF
TRBD2 | TRBJ2-3 | . | TRBV7-3 | TGTGCCAGCAGCTTAGGGGGGGGACTCACAGATACGCAGTATTTT | CASSLGGGLTDTQYF
. | TRBJ2-1 | . | TRBV29-1 | TGCAGCGTTGAGATAGCGCTAGGCTCCTACAATGAGCAGTTCTTC | CSVEIALGSYNEQFF
. | TRBJ2-7 | . | TRBV27 | TGTGCCAGCAGTTTAATCGCCGGGATCGAGCAGTACTTC | CASSLIAGIEQYF
TRBD1 | TRBJ1-2 | once | TRBV18 | TGTGCCAGCTCACCCAAGCCGGGACAGGGCATTTTCTATGGCTACACCTTC | CASSPKPGQGIFYGYTF
TRBD2 | TRBJ2-7 | . | TRBV19 | TGTGCCAGTAGTGCCGCCGGACTAGCGGGTTACGAGCAGTACTTC | CASSAAGLAGYEQYF
TRBD1 | TRBJ1-5 | . | TRBV4-1 | TGCGCCAGCAGCCAAGTGCAGGGGGATCAGCCCCAGCATTTT | CASSQVQGDQPQHF
. | TRBJ1-5 | . | TRBV7-9 | TGTGCCAGCAGCTTAGAGGACAGTTGGAGCAATCAGCCCCAGCATTTT | CASSLEDSWSNQPQHF
. | TRBJ1-2 | . | TRBV9 | TGTGCCAGCACCGGGGGGTCTTATGGCTACACCTTC | CASTGGSYGYTF
. | TRBJ1-6 | . | TRBV19 | TGTGCCAGCGGCCCGAGAGGGAGAGAGTCACCCCTCCACTTT | CASGPRGRESPLHF
. | TRBJ1-5 | . | TRBV19 | TGTGCCAGTAGTATCTTTGGAGATAGCAATCAGCCCCAGCATTTT | CASSIFGDSNQPQHF
TRBD1 | TRBJ1-1 | . | TRBV19 | TGTGCCAGTAGTATAGCAGGGACAGGGAGTCATGAAGCTTTCTTT | CASSIAGTGSHEAFF
. | TRBJ2-7 | . | TRBV5-6 | TGTGCCAGCAGCTTGGGCGACAGCTCCTACGAGCAGTACTTC | CASSLGDSSYEQYF
. | TRBJ2-1 | . | TRBV7-8 | TGTGCCAGCAGCTATTTCCGGGACTCCGGGTTGAATGAGCAGTTCTTC | CASSYFRDSGLNEQFF
TRBD1 | TRBJ2-6 | . | TRBV9 | TGTGCCAGCAGCGTAGCCCAGGGGGAGTTCTCTGGGGCCAACGTCCTGACTTTC | CASSVAQGEFSGANVLTF
. | TRBJ2-5 | . | TRBV28 | TGTGCCAGCAGTTTATACGCGGGGAGCCAAGAGACCCAGTACTTC | CASSLYAGSQETQYF
TRBD1 | TRBJ1-4 | few | TRBV7-9 | TGTGCCAGCAGCTTAATCGACAGGGGGCCATCGGGTGAAAAACTGTTTTTT | CASSLIDRGPSGEKLFF
TRBD1 | TRBJ1-2 | few | TRBV7-9 | TGTGCCAGCAGCGCTCAAGTTTCCGGACAGGGGTTAATCTATGGCTACACCTTC | CASSAQVSGQGLIYGYTF
TRBD1 | TRBJ2-7 | . | TRBV13 | TGTGCCAGCAGCTCGGGACAGTTCTACGAGCAGTACTTC | CASSSGQFYEQYF
TRBD2 | TRBJ2-7 | . | TRBV7-8 | TGTGCCAGCAGCGGGGGGGAGAGCGAGCAGTACTTC | CASSGGESEQYF
. | TRBJ2-7 | . | TRBV4-3 | TGCGCCAGCAGCCAAGGAGCCGAAAGCTCCTACGAGCAGTACTTC | CASSQGAESSYEQYF
. | TRBJ1-4 | . | TRBV27 | TGTGCCAGCAGTTTATCAGGGACACTGATCGCAACTAATGAAAAACTGTTTTTT | CASSLSGTLIATNEKLFF
. | TRBJ2-7 | . | TRBV11-2 | TGTGCCAGCAGCATCTCAACAGGGTACGAGCAGTACTTC | CASSISTGYEQYF
TRBD1 | TRBJ1-3 | . | TRBV28 | TGTGCCAGCAGCATGGGACAGGGAGCAAACACCATATATTTT | CASSMGQGANTIYF
. | TRBJ1-5 | . | TRBV7-6 | TGTGCCAGCAGCTTAGGAGTCAATCAGCCCCAGCATTTT | CASSLGVNQPQHF
. | TRBJ2-3 | . | TRBV20-1 | TGCAGTGGGAGGGGCAATACGCAGTATTTT | CSGRGNTQYF
. | TRBJ1-6 | . | TRBV19 | TGTGCCAGTAATGCGGCAGACTATAATTCACCCCTCCACTTT | CASNAADYNSPLHF
. | TRBJ2-2 | . | TRBV9 | TGTGCCAGCAGCGTAAGCGGCACCGGGGAGCTGTTTTTT | CASSVSGTGELFF
TRBD2 | TRBJ2-3 | . | TRBV29-1 | TGCAGCGTTGAGGGACTAGCGGGCCATTTCACAGATACGCAGTATTTT | CSVEGLAGHFTDTQYF
TRBD1 | TRBJ2-2 | . | TRBV13 | TGTGCCAGTGGAACAGGGGCCCCCGCCGGGGAGCTGTTTTTT | CASGTGAPAGELFF
. | TRBJ1-1 | . | TRBV6-1 | TGTGCCAGCACACCCCCGGGACAGAACACTGAAGCTTTCTTT | CASTPPGQNTEAFF
. | TRBJ1-5 | . | TRBV6-1 | TGTGCCAGCAGCTTGACCGGGTCCGAAAATCAGCCCCAGCATTTT | CASSLTGSENQPQHF
. | TRBJ2-7 | once | TRBV2 | TGTGCCAGCAGTCCTACGCCCTCCTACGAGCAGTACTTC | CASSPTPSYEQYF
TRBD1 | TRBJ1-5 | . | TRBV27 | TGTGCCAGCAGGTCCACCGGGACAGGGGTTTTTCAGCCCCAGCATTTT | CASRSTGTGVFQPQHF
. | TRBJ1-1 | . | TRBV6-5 | TGTGCCAGCAGTTACGGCGGGACTAAGAACACTGAAGCTTTCTTT | CASSYGGTKNTEAFF
. | TRBJ1-5 | . | TRBV4-1 | TGCGCCAGCAGCCAAGATTCGAGTCAGCCCCAGCATTTT | CASSQDSSQPQHF
. | TRBJ2-5 | . | TRBV4-3 | TGCGCCAGCAGCCCCGGGGCGGGGCAGGAGACCCAGTACTTC | CASSPGAGQETQYF